This T cell receptor beta chain was identified in a study of response to subunit inactivated influenza vaccine. This clonotype appeared a single time. Using its own MiXCR run on the RT-PCR reads, TCRdb lists one record per CDR3 protein. The sample contains some 500,000 distinct CDR3 sequences, approximately 16% of which appear only once. Sequenced here: CD4+ T cells sorted from PBMCs, sampled less than 25 months after vaccination. The sequence derives from a man aged 50 to 69 who received an inactivated influenza vaccine.

CDR3 sequence reads: CASSRRRDRSQPQHF. The CDR3 bases are TGTGCCAGCAGCCGCCGCCGGGACAGGAGCCAGCCCCAGCATTTT. The chain combines TRBV12-3 or TRBV12-4 with TRBJ1-5; 8 bases map to TRBD1. V was clipped by 6 bases and J by 7 bases; unmatched bases: 11. The CDR3 is 15 residues long.